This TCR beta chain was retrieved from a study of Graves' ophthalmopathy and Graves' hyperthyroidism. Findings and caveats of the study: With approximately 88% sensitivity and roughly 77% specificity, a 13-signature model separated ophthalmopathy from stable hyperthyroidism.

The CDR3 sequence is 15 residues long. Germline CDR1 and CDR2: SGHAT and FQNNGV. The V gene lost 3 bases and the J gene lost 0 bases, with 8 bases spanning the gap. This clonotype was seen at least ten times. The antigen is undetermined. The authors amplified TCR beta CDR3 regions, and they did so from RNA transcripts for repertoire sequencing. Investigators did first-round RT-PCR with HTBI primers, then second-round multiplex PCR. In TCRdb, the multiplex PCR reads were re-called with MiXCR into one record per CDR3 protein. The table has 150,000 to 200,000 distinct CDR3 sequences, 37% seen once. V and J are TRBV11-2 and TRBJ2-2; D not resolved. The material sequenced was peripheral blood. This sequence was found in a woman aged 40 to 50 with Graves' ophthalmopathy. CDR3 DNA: TGTGCCAGCAGCTTGGCAGACGCGAACACCGGGGAGCTGTTTTTT. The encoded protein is CASSLADANTGELFF.